The rows below give T cell receptor beta chains drawn from one sample of a study of cytomegalovirus exposure and HLA in healthy donors. Some clones are missing from TCRdb's copy, which holds only in-frame ones; the method was immunoSEQ multiplex PCR. Of 150,000 to 200,000 clones detected, around 80% appear once; the ten largest clones hold less than 9.5%. The sample taken for sequencing was PBMCs. These receptors were obtained from a woman aged 40-49 years in good health and CMV-seropositive. Each CDR3 is given with its conserved first and last residue. The D gene is left open where the match is weak. Rows may omit the clone size; those that give it use once, few, many or a size class.

TGTGCCAGCAGCTTAGAAGGGCGGGTGGTCGATGAGCAGTTCTTC	CASSLEGRVVDEQFF	TRBV7-2	TRBJ2-1	NA	NA
TGTGCCAGCAGCCAGGACAGGCGGTATAATTCACCCCTCCACTTT	CASSQDRRYNSPLHF	TRBV5-6	TRBJ1-6	NA	TRBD1
TGTGCTAGTGGTACCCGACTCAAATTAGCGGGATTACGATACGAGCAGTACTTC	CASGTRLKLAGLRYEQYF	TRBV12-5	TRBJ2-7	NA	TRBD2
TGTGCCAGCAGTGAACCGGGACAGTTGGGGAACAATGAGCAGTTCTTC	CASSEPGQLGNNEQFF	TRBV6-1	TRBJ2-1	NA	TRBD1
TGTGCCAGCTCACCACAGGGACAGGTCCAGACCTACGAGCAGTACTTC	CASSPQGQVQTYEQYF	TRBV18	TRBJ2-7	NA	TRBD1
TGTGCCTGGAGTGCGACAGGGGGCGACGGCTACACCTTC	CAWSATGGDGYTF	TRBV30	TRBJ1-2	NA	TRBD1
TGTGCCAGCTCCCTAGCGGGACCCTACAATGAGCAGTTCTTC	CASSLAGPYNEQFF	TRBV11-3	TRBJ2-1	NA	TRBD2
TGTGCCAGCGGGACAGGGGCTAATGAAAAACTGTTTTTT	CASGTGANEKLFF	TRBV28	TRBJ1-4	NA	TRBD1
TGTGCCAGCAGCTTCAGGGGCGCTGAAGCTTTCTTT	CASSFRGAEAFF	TRBV7-2	TRBJ1-1	NA	NA
TGTGCCAGCTCTGTTAACTATGGCTACACCTTC	CASSVNYGYTF	TRBV28	TRBJ1-2	once	NA
TGTGCCAGCAGCTGGAACAGTAACTATGGCTACACCTTC	CASSWNSNYGYTF	TRBV7-9	TRBJ1-2	NA	NA
TGCGCCAGCAGCCCCGGACTAGCGGGAGTGGGAGAGACCCAGTACTTC	CASSPGLAGVGETQYF	TRBV5-1	TRBJ2-5	NA	TRBD2
TGTGCCAGTAGCGTGGGACTAGCGGCCGCCTACAATGAGCAGTTCTTC	CASSVGLAAAYNEQFF	TRBV19	TRBJ2-1	NA	TRBD2
TGTGCCAGCAGACAAACTACGTACGAGCAGTACTTC	CASRQTTYEQYF	TRBV28	TRBJ2-7	NA	NA
TGTGCCAGCAGCCAAGGACTAGCGGGAGTCGCCTACGAGCAGTACTTC	CASSQGLAGVAYEQYF	TRBV14	TRBJ2-7	few	TRBD2
TGTGCCAGCAGCACTCGTCCAAGCTCCTACGAGCAGTACTTC	CASSTRPSSYEQYF	TRBV9	TRBJ2-7	NA	NA
TGTGCCAGCAGTTACTCGAGACAAAGCAACACTGAAGCTTTCTTT	CASSYSRQSNTEAFF	TRBV6-5	TRBJ1-1	NA	NA
TGCGCCAGCAGCCAAGATAGGACAGGGGGCTATGGCTACACCTTC	CASSQDRTGGYGYTF	TRBV4-3	TRBJ1-2	NA	TRBD1
TGTGCCAGCAGTGGAAAACACAACTACGAGCAGTACTTC	CASSGKHNYEQYF	TRBV6-1	TRBJ2-7	NA	NA
TGTGCCAGCAGCTTATTCCAGACAGGGAACTATGGCTACACCTTC	CASSLFQTGNYGYTF	TRBV7-8	TRBJ1-2	NA	TRBD1
TGTGCCAGCAGCTTAGAGGCTTACACAGATACGCAGTATTTT	CASSLEAYTDTQYF	TRBV11-2	TRBJ2-3	NA	NA
TGTGCCAGCAGCCGTGGAGAAGCAACTAATGAAAAACTGTTTTTT	CASSRGEATNEKLFF	TRBV11-2	TRBJ1-4	few	NA
TGTGCCAGCAGGGAGACAGGGGTAGGCTTCTCCAGCGGGGGGGGCACTGAAGCTTTCTTT	CASRETGVGFSSGGGTEAFF	TRBV5-8	TRBJ1-1	NA	TRBD1
TGTGCCAGCAGCACGGGACAGGGATGGGCTGGAAACACCATATATTTT	CASSTGQGWAGNTIYF	TRBV7-6	TRBJ1-3	NA	TRBD1
TGCAGCGTTGAGGTGGGGGGTGGACAGCCCCAGCATTTT	CSVEVGGGQPQHF	TRBV29-1	TRBJ1-5	NA	NA
TGTGCCAGTAGTAGGTTGGGAGGGAATCAGCCCCAGCATTTT	CASSRLGGNQPQHF	TRBV19	TRBJ1-5	NA	NA
TGTGCCAGCAGTTTGCGGGCGGAAAAACTGTTTTTT	CASSLRAEKLFF	TRBV28	TRBJ1-4	NA	NA
TGCGCCAGCAGCCACCCGGGGACAGGAACTCACTCCTACGAGCAGTACTTC	CASSHPGTGTHSYEQYF	TRBV23-1	TRBJ2-7	NA	TRBD1
TGTGCCAGCAGTCGCTCGCGGCGCGGCACCGGGGAGCTGTTTTTT	CASSRSRRGTGELFF	TRBV27	TRBJ2-2	NA	NA
TGCGCCAGCAGCCGAGAACAGGCGGGGGCCGGGGAGCTGTTTTTT	CASSREQAGAGELFF	TRBV4-3	TRBJ2-2	NA	TRBD2
TGCGCCAGCAGCCGAAGACAGGCGGATGAAAAACTGTTTTTT	CASSRRQADEKLFF	TRBV4-3	TRBJ1-4	NA	NA
TGTGCCAGCAGCTTAATGGCGGGACGGGCAGAAGAGCAGTACTTC	CASSLMAGRAEEQYF	TRBV7-9	TRBJ2-7	NA	NA
TGTGCCAGCAGAGGCGACAGCTACGAGCAGTACTTC	CASRGDSYEQYF	TRBV2	TRBJ2-7	NA	NA
TGTGCCAGCAGCTCTCCGGGACTAGCAGGCACCGGGGAGCTGTTTTTT	CASSSPGLAGTGELFF	TRBV7-3	TRBJ2-2	once	TRBD2
TGTGCCACCAGCAGAGATCTAGGACTGAACTACAATGAGCAGTTCTTC	CATSRDLGLNYNEQFF	TRBV15	TRBJ2-1	NA	NA
TGTGCCAGCAGTGATACTAGCGGGAGCTACGAGCAGTACTTC	CASSDTSGSYEQYF	TRBV2	TRBJ2-7	once	TRBD2
TGTGCCAGGGTGGGGAAGCGGGAGGGCCACGAGACCCAGTACTTC	CARVGKREGHETQYF	TRBV9	TRBJ2-5	NA	TRBD2
TGCAGCGTTGAAGTGGTCCGGGACAGGCCCTCTGGGGCCAACGTCCTGACTTTC	CSVEVVRDRPSGANVLTF	TRBV29-1	TRBJ2-6	NA	TRBD1
TGCGCCAGCAGCCCGGGGGACGTCAGGGCCAATGAGCAGTTCTTC	CASSPGDVRANEQFF	TRBV4-3	TRBJ2-1	NA	NA
TGTGCCAGCAGCCGCAGGGGCGAAAACTATGGCTACACCTTC	CASSRRGENYGYTF	TRBV7-2	TRBJ1-2	NA	NA
TGTGCCAGTAACGACGCAGGTCTTAGCAATCAGCCCCAGCATTTT	CASNDAGLSNQPQHF	TRBV19	TRBJ1-5	NA	NA